The present TCR beta chain was sequenced within a study of T cell repertoires in cytomegalovirus infection. Study-wide results and limits: What dominated the ex vivo response were HLA-C-restricted CMV-specific TCR beta clonotypes.

The ends were cut back, 2 bases at V and 3 bases at J, with 20 bases in the middle. CDR1 is MNHEY, CDR2 SVGEGT, per germline. The CDR3 covers 18 residues. TCRdb reprocessed the reads via MiXCR and lists one record per CDR3 protein. The table records under 200,000 distinct CDR3 sequences, 9.5% of them present only once. As to this clonotype: What it recognizes is unknown.

This chain connects TRBV6-2 or TRBV6-3 to TRBJ1-5, with D unclear. Sequencing was performed on PBMCs. This clonotype was obtained from a human donor in good health (CMV status not recorded). Some clones in this sample may be carry-over from other donors' samples. The CDR3 spells CASSYGGPGIRTNQPQHF. CDR3 in DNA: TGTGCCAGCAGTTACGGCGGGCCAGGTATTAGGACCAATCAGCCCCAGCATTTT.